The sequence of this TCR beta chain was determined in a study of OX40 agonist ivuxolimab in advanced cancers. General study results and limits: Some of the nonresponding patients also showed low levels of normalized T-cell clonal expansion.

As concerns this clone: Antigen unknown.

This table comes from immunoSEQ multiplex PCR, and its TCRdb copy is limited to in-frame clones, with some not included. The sample contains 20,000 to 30,000 clones, around 80% of which appear only once. The CDR3 runs 15 residues. Germline V gene lookup returns CDR1 LGHNA and CDR2 YSLEER. The V end lost 0 bases, the J end lost 4 bases, and 12 bases lay between the germline ends. The sample was CD4+ or CD8+ T cells sorted from blood, taken in a trial of the OX40 agonist ivuxolimab. The clonotype was recovered from an adult with an advanced solid tumor such as melanoma, head and neck, liver or kidney cancer. The chain carries TRBV4-3 and TRBJ2-5; maybe TRBD1 (6 bases). CDR3 residues: CASSQESGVVETQYF. The CDR3 DNA reads as TGCGCCAGCAGCCAAGAGTCAGGGGTGGTAGAGACCCAGTACTTC.